A single sample gave rise to the 23 T cell receptor beta chains below, sequenced in a study of blood T cell repertoires in COVID-19. TCRdb's copy holds only in-frame clones and misses some; the assay was immunoSEQ multiplex PCR. This table has fewer than 300,000 clones, more than 80% appearing once. The sequenced sample was peripheral blood. These receptor sequences come from a woman aged 45 to 65 with COVID-19, enrolled during active disease.

The genes are TRBV9 and TRBJ2-7; TRBD1 agrees at 8 bases. CDR1 is SGDLS, CDR2 YYNGEE, per germline. CDR3 length: 16 amino acids. Losses at the gene ends were 3 bases for V and 5 bases for J; bases not matched to a gene: 13. In DNA, the CDR3 is TGTGCCAGCAGCGCGCGACAGGGGAAAGGGTGGGACGAGCAGTACTTC. Encoded protein: CASSARQGKGWDEQYF.

This clone is a singleton in its sample. The V call is TRBV7-9, the J call TRBJ2-7; D might be TRBD2 (5 bases). This CDR3 has 15 residues. The V end lost 1 base, the J end lost 2 bases, and 12 bases lay between the germline ends. Germline V gene sequence: CDR1 SEHNR, CDR2 FQNEAQ (reference sequence). The CDR3 DNA reads as TGTGCCAGCAGCTTAGAAGAGGACTTGACCTACGAGCAGTACTTC. Residues: CASSLEEDLTYEQYF.

The chain is built from TRBV15 and TRBJ2-3; D is uncertain. The CDR3 spans 13 residues. Germline assignment: CDR1 LNHNV and CDR2 YYDKDF (reference sequence). Trimming removed 0 bases at V and 3 bases at J, with 4 bases between. CDR3 sequence (DNA): TGTGCCACCAGCAGAGATAGTACAGATACGCAGTATTTT. It encodes CATSRDSTDTQYF.

In DNA, the CDR3 is TGTGCCAGCAGCTCGTACTCTAATCCAGGAGATACGCAGTATTTT. As protein: CASSSYSNPGDTQYF. This chain connects TRBV7-2 to TRBJ2-3; D unclear. V was clipped by 4 bases and J by 5 bases, with 16 bases between them. This CDR3 spans 15 amino acids. Germline-derived CDR1 and CDR2 are SGHTA and FQGNSA.

The chain combines TRBV14 with TRBJ2-3; no definite D call. The CDR3 runs to 17 residues. CDR1 is SGHDN and CDR2 is FVKESK in the germline V gene. V was trimmed by 4 bases and J by 0 bases, leaving 17 bases between them. The CDR3 region has the DNA TGTGCCAGCAGCCCCTTTCCCGGTGCAGGCAGCACAGATACGCAGTATTTT. As protein: CASSPFPGAGSTDTQYF.

The CDR3 sequence: CASSISTTPGSSYEQYF. The CDR3 bases are TGTGCCAGTAGTATCTCCACCACTCCCGGGAGTTCCTACGAGCAGTACTTC. The chain is built from TRBV19 and TRBJ2-7; tentatively, D is TRBD2 (6 bases). CDR3 length: 17 residues. Trimming removed 3 bases at V and 1 base at J, with 19 bases between. Germline assignment: CDR1 LNHDA and CDR2 SQIVND (reference sequence).

This clone was picked up one time. V gene TRBV5-1 combines with J gene TRBJ2-2, with 7 bases aligning to TRBD1. The CDR3 covers 18 residues. Losses at the gene ends were 4 bases for V and 1 base for J; bases not matched to a gene: 13. CDR1 is SGHRS and CDR2 is YFSETQ in the germline V gene. The CDR3 loop is CASSKGTVGSGNTGELFF. The CDR3 nucleotides read TGCGCCAGCAGCAAAGGGACAGTCGGCAGCGGGAACACCGGGGAGCTGTTTTTT.

For this clone: The same CDR3 can be traced to other DNA sequences in this sample. The chain employs TRBV19 and TRBJ2-3; no firm D call. With 1 base removed from V and 2 bases from J, the gap between germline ends came to 4 bases. The CDR3 is 13 residues long. CDR1 LNHDA and CDR2 SQIVND come from the germline V gene (reference sequence). The CDR3 coding sequence is TGTGCCAGTAGTATAGCTGTCACAGATACGCAGTATTTT. This encodes CASSIAVTDTQYF.

On this clone itself: This CDR3 is also generated by other DNA sequences in the sample. J is TRBJ1-4 and V is TRBV30; D is uncertain. This CDR3 contains 14 residues. Trimming removed 0 bases at V and 5 bases at J, with 10 bases between. From germline, CDR1 is GTSNPN and CDR2 SVGIG (reference sequence). CDR3 nucleotide sequence: TGTGCCTGGAGTGTGGAACAGACAAATGAAAAACTGTTTTTT. Protein product: CAWSVEQTNEKLFF. Complete variable domain (other parts from reference TRBV30 and TRBJ1-4): SQTIHQWPATLVQPVGSPLSLECTVEGTSNPNLYWYRQAAGRGLQLLFYSVGIGQISSEVPQNLSASRPQDRQFILSSKKLLLSDSGFYLCAWSVEQTNEKLFFGSGTQLSVL.

This chain connects TRBV6-5 to TRBJ2-3; TRBD2 is a possible D gene (6 bases). Germline V gene sequence: CDR1 MNHEY, CDR2 SVGAGI. The CDR3 sequence is 15 residues long. The V and J ends lost 5 bases and 5 bases respectively, with 17 bases between them. CDR3 residues: CASSRQGPGEDTQYF. CDR3 coding DNA: TGTGCCAGCAGTCGTCAGGGCCCGGGAGAAGATACGCAGTATTTT.

The V and J genes are TRBV3-1 (or the pseudogene TRBV3-2) and TRBJ1-1; D call uncertain. The CDR3 has 16 residues. Germline CDR1 and CDR2: LGHDT and YNNKEL (reference sequence). V was pared by 4 bases and J by 4 bases, with 19 bases between. CDR3 in amino acids: CASSLSLGRPSTEAFF. CDR3 nucleotide sequence: TGTGCCAGCAGCCTCAGCCTGGGCCGCCCGAGCACTGAAGCTTTCTTT.

This chain uses TRBV6-6 with TRBJ2-2; 10 bases agree with TRBD1. V shed 7 bases, J shed 5 bases, and the junction held 7 bases outside the gene matches. The V gene's germline CDR1 is MNHNY and CDR2 SVGAGI (reference sequence). There are 15 residues in the CDR3. CDR3 coding DNA: TGTGCCAGCATCCTGACAGGGGGCGGGACCGGGGAGCTGTTTTTT. It encodes CASILTGGGTGELFF.

The J gene is TRBJ1-1, the V gene TRBV20-1; no reliable D call. V was cut by 6 bases and J by 1 base, with 6 bases left in between. This CDR3 spans 11 amino acids. Germline CDR1 and CDR2: DFQATT and SNEGSKA (reference sequence). CDR3 DNA: TGCAGTGCCCTAAAGAACACTGAAGCTTTCTTT. Protein: CSALKNTEAFF.

The chain employs TRBV30 and TRBJ2-5, with D possibly being TRBD1 (5 bases). With 1 base removed from V and 5 bases from J, the gap between germline ends came to 5 bases. Germline V gene data show CDR1 as GTSNPN and CDR2 as SVGIG (reference sequence). The CDR3 length is 11 residues. The CDR3 sequence: CAWSEGETQYF. CDR3 nucleotides: TGTGCCTGGAGTGAGGGGGAGACCCAGTACTTC. The complete variable domain, with remaining parts taken from reference TRBV30 and TRBJ2-5, reads SQTIHQWPATLVQPVGSPLSLECTVEGTSNPNLYWYRQAAGRGLQLLFYSVGIGQISSEVPQNLSASRPQDRQFILSSKKLLLSDSGFYLCAWSEGETQYFGPGTRLLVL.

The gene calls are TRBV4-2 and TRBJ2-3; 7 positions agree with TRBD2. V gave up 1 base and J gave up 0 bases; unmatched junction bases: 13. Looked up from germline, CDR1 is LGHNA and CDR2 is YNFKEQ. The CDR3 contains 19 residues. The CDR3 DNA sequence: TGTGCCAGCAGCCAAGGGTGGGGGGGTGAGCGGACTAGCACAGATACGCAGTATTTT. Amino acids: CASSQGWGGERTSTDTQYF.

The V and J genes are TRBV9 and TRBJ2-1; D perhaps matches TRBD1 (6 bases). V was pared by 0 bases and J by 7 bases, with 14 bases between. Germline values: CDR1 SGDLS, CDR2 YYNGEE. This CDR3 has 15 amino acids. The CDR3 sequence: CASSVGDTIGNEQFF. The CDR3 DNA reads as TGTGCCAGCAGCGTAGGGGACACTATAGGAAATGAGCAGTTCTTC.

The genes are TRBV6-2 or TRBV6-3 and TRBJ2-5; 8 bases agree with TRBD2. Germline V gene data show CDR1 as MNHEY and CDR2 as SVGEGT. Germline trimming cut 4 bases from V and 5 bases from J; bases unmatched to any gene: 21. The CDR3 totals 19 residues. The CDR3 sequence is CASSSSGTRSPMVRETQYF. DNA of the CDR3: TGTGCCAGCAGTTCCTCCGGGACTAGGTCTCCCATGGTTAGGGAGACCCAGTACTTC.

The chain joins TRBV27 to TRBJ2-5; TRBD1 matches 8 bases. CDR3 length: 13 residues. Germline values: CDR1 MNHEY, CDR2 SMNVEV (reference sequence). V was clipped by 5 bases and J by 4 bases; unmatched bases: 3. The CDR3 DNA reads as TGTGCCAGCAGTCGACAGGGGCGAGAGACCCAGTACTTC. This codes for CASSRQGRETQYF.

The chain couples TRBV2 to TRBJ2-3, with 7 bases lining up with TRBD1. CDR3 length: 15 residues. The trim removed 4 bases at V and 7 bases at J, leaving 11 bases unmatched. CDR1 and CDR2 (germline): SNHLY, FYNNEI. The DNA of the CDR3 is TGTGCCAGCAGTGGGTTCGGGACAGCCGACTATACGCAGTATTTT. Protein product: CASSGFGTADYTQYF.

J is TRBJ2-1 and V is TRBV27; D not resolved. Per the germline V gene, CDR1 is MNHEY and CDR2 is SMNVEV (reference sequence). The CDR3 is made up of 16 amino acids. V was shortened by 0 bases and J by 4 bases, with 13 bases between the two germline ends. The CDR3 DNA reads TGTGCCAGCAGTTTATCAAGGTGGGCCAGTTACAATGAGCAGTTCTTC. This translates into CASSLSRWASYNEQFF.

The J gene is TRBJ2-2, the V gene TRBV7-2; D is perhaps TRBD1 (6 bases). This CDR3 contains 16 residues. Trimming removed 7 bases at V and 0 bases at J, with 15 bases between. The V gene's germline CDR1 is SGHTA and CDR2 FQGNSA. CDR3 DNA: TGTGCCAGCACCCCCCAGGGGCGGCCGAACACCGGGGAGCTGTTTTTT. This gives the protein CASTPQGRPNTGELFF.

The V call is TRBV30, the J call TRBJ2-5; D is ambiguous. Germline V gene sequence: CDR1 GTSNPN, CDR2 SVGIG (reference sequence). The CDR3 runs to 13 residues. V was shortened by 0 bases and J by 3 bases, with 8 bases between the two germline ends. The CDR3: CAWSVQSKETQYF. Here the CDR3 DNA reads TGTGCCTGGAGTGTACAAAGTAAAGAGACCCAGTACTTC. The full variable domain, with the rest looked up from reference TRBV30 and TRBJ2-5, is SQTIHQWPATLVQPVGSPLSLECTVEGTSNPNLYWYRQAAGRGLQLLFYSVGIGQISSEVPQNLSASRPQDRQFILSSKKLLLSDSGFYLCAWSVQSKETQYFGPGTRLLVL.

The chain couples TRBV4-1 to TRBJ2-7; 7 positions agree with TRBD2. J was trimmed by 5 bases and V by 8 bases; bases with no gene match: 9. This CDR3 spans 13 amino acids. Germline V CDR1 and CDR2: MGHRA, YSYEKL. The CDR3 coding sequence is TGCGCCAGCGCCCCCAGCGGGGTCAACGAGCAGTACTTC. It codes for CASAPSGVNEQYF.